Detailed here is one TCR beta chain. This entry belongs to a study of blood T cell repertoires in COVID-19. The overall study: Specimens from acute and convalescent COVID-19 originated in the United States, Italy and Spain.

CDR3 size: 14 residues. Germline V gene sequence: CDR1 MNHEY, CDR2 SVGAGI. V shed 7 bases, J shed 5 bases, and the junction held 11 bases outside the gene matches. The Seattle site enrolled patients during active infection and followed them longitudinally. Per the original methods: Counts of nucleated cells, estimated from reference gene primer amplification, were obtained. Sequenced by immunoSEQ multiplex PCR; TCRdb stores in-frame clones only, minus some. V and J calls and clone size follow that table, whereas D and trimming were derived from the DNA. Of approximately 300,000 clones detected, 90% appear once; the ten largest clones hold roughly 6.8%.

Sequencing was carried out using peripheral blood. The receptor was derived from a woman younger than 45 with COVID-19, enrolled during active disease. The chain uses TRBV6-5 and TRBJ2-7; 7 nucleotides align to TRBD1. The CDR3 coding sequence is TGTGCCAGCATATCGAGACAGGGTAAAAACGAGCAGTACTTC. Translating gives CASISRQGKNEQYF.